This TCR beta chain was captured by sequencing in a study of blood T cell repertoires in COVID-19. Study information: PBMCs, B-cell-depleted T cells, or T cells were the source of the cDNA or gDNA that made up the material.

Germline assignment: CDR1 MDHEN and CDR2 SYDVKM. This CDR3 comprises 11 residues. V was pared by 3 bases and J by 12 bases, with 4 bases of the junction left unmatched. Sequencing was performed with immunoSEQ multiplex PCR; in TCRdb, only in-frame clones are kept and a portion is missing. Among 100,000 or so clones, around four fifths were seen once, and the ten largest hold approximately 12%. The chain uses TRBV28 and TRBJ1-1; 7 bases fit TRBD1. The receptor comes from a woman in her seventies with active or convalescent COVID-19. Sample: peripheral blood. The CDR3 nucleotides read TGTGCCAGCAGTTTGGTGGACAGGACTTTCTTT. Translation: CASSLVDRTFF.